The clone carrying this T cell receptor beta chain was counted ten times or more. These data belong to a study of neurological immune-mediated disorders. Deletions cut 7 bases from V and 14 bases from J, with 18 bases between. CDR3 length: 13 residues. Germline CDR1 is SGHTA and CDR2 is FQGNSA. TCRdb re-derived calls from the 5' RACE reads in MiXCR, one entry per CDR3 protein. The repertoire holds fewer than 80,000 distinct CDR3 sequences, with under 5.5% as singletons. The unsorted libraries were made from 2 million PBMCs kept at -80 C. The sequence derives from a woman in her fifties or sixties with multiple sclerosis. The V call is TRBV7-2, the J call TRBJ1-6; weak D call: TRBD1 (6 bases). The sample consisted of PBMCs. The CDR3 nucleotides are TGTGCCAGCACCTTTAGCGAAGGACAGACCCTCCACTTT. Translating gives CASTFSEGQTLHF.